The 19 T cell receptor beta chains below were found in one sample sequenced in a study of regulatory T cells in long-lasting Graves disease. Described time point: newly diagnosed GD, antithyroid drugs for less than 3 months. Extracted RNA from PBMCs served as the source of the TCR library. Arm-PCR of CDR3 regions and iRepertoire HTBI primers were used to build TCR beta libraries. TCRdb called the multiplex PCR reads again in MiXCR, with one record for every CDR3 protein. Of over 300,000 distinct CDR3 sequences listed, 15% to 19% are singletons. The sample in question was peripheral blood mononuclear cells (PBMCs), obtained at new diagnosis, from a patient treated with antithyroid drugs. The source is a female donor with Graves disease.

This clonotype has a count of ten or more. The chain joins TRBV7-6 to TRBJ1-4, with 8 bases aligning to TRBD1. Per germline, CDR1 SGHVS and CDR2 FNYEAQ. J lost 7 bases, V lost 4 bases, and 5 bases had no gene match. The CDR3 extends over 14 amino acids. This chain's CDR3 is CASSYGQGGEKLFF. CDR3 sequence (DNA): TGTGCCAGCAGCTACGGACAGGGAGGTGAAAAACTGTTTTTT.

This clonotype was seen many times. The chain recombines TRBV28 with TRBJ1-6; tentative D call: TRBD1 (6 bases). The CDR3 sequence is 21 residues long. V was pared by 3 bases and J by 2 bases, with 26 bases between. Germline V gives CDR1 MDHEN, CDR2 SYDVKM. CDR3 DNA: TGTGCCAGCAGTTTTGAGGCGTGGGCCGGACAGATTTACACCTATAATTCACCCCTCCACTTT. Translation: CASSFEAWAGQIYTYNSPLHF.

This clonotype was observed at least ten times. For the CDR3, the DNA is TGTGCCATCAGTGAACCACCGGGACACCTTGGAGGTGGCTACACCTTC. It codes for CAISEPPGHLGGGYTF. This sequence joins TRBV10-3 and TRBJ1-2; a possible D gene is TRBD1 (6 bases). V was shortened by 3 bases and J by 7 bases, with 21 bases between the two germline ends. This CDR3 has 16 residues. Germline lookup yields CDR1 ENHRY and CDR2 SYGVKD.

This clonotype was observed many times. The CDR3 protein is CASSFTDRGTEAFF. The DNA for the CDR3 is TGTGCCAGCAGTTTTACGGACAGGGGCACTGAAGCTTTCTTT. The gene calls are TRBV27 and TRBJ1-1; TRBD1 matches 9 bases. CDR3 length: 14 amino acids. V was pared by 3 bases and J by 4 bases, with 3 bases of the junction left unmatched. Germline lookup yields CDR1 MNHEY and CDR2 SMNVEV (reference sequence).

This clonotype was seen at least ten times. V gene TRBV5-1 combines with J gene TRBJ2-2, with 11 bases lining up with TRBD1. V lost 4 bases, J lost 7 bases, and 9 bases stayed unmatched. This CDR3 has 16 amino acids. Germline V lookup: CDR1 SGHRS, CDR2 YFSETQ. The CDR3 DNA sequence: TGCGCCAGCAGCACGGACAGGGGGCGCGTTGGCGGGGAGCTGTTTTTT. It yields the protein CASSTDRGRVGGELFF.

At least ten counts were recorded for this clonotype. This chain links TRBV6-1 with TRBJ1-1; 9 bases map to TRBD1. The CDR3 sequence is 17 residues long. Germline assignment: CDR1 MNHNS and CDR2 SASEGT. V dropped 5 bases and J dropped 3; count of bases not matched to a gene: 13. The CDR3 sequence is CASSSPGDRVGDTEAFF. The CDR3 DNA is TGTGCCAGCAGTAGTCCGGGGGACAGGGTGGGGGACACTGAAGCTTTCTTT.

This clonotype was recorded at least ten times. This chain connects TRBV9 to TRBJ2-7; 8 bases match TRBD1. Germline V gene sequence: CDR1 SGDLS, CDR2 YYNGEE. Germline trimming cut 3 bases from V and 2 bases from J; bases unmatched to any gene: 4. This CDR3 has 14 residues. DNA of the CDR3: TGTGCCAGCAGCGCGAGGACAGGGACCTACGAGCAGTACTTC. Translating it yields CASSARTGTYEQYF.

Only a few counts were recorded for this clonotype. Here the CDR3 reads CSVELERRNTIYF. The CDR3 nucleotides read TGCAGCGTTGAATTGGAGCGGCGAAACACCATATATTTT. The gene calls are TRBV29-1 and TRBJ1-3; D is undetermined. There are 13 residues in the CDR3. Between the trimmed V and J ends, which lost 2 bases and 5 bases, there was a span of 10 bases. Germline V gives CDR1 SQVTM, CDR2 ANQGSEA.

About this clonotype: This could be a read error, since a much larger clone is one nucleotide away. The chain has TRBV19 and TRBJ1-5, with D possibly TRBD1 on 6 matching bases. This CDR3 is 17 amino acids long. Germline lookup yields CDR1 LNHDA and CDR2 SQIVND (reference sequence). With 3 bases removed from V and 2 bases from J, the gap between germline ends came to 17 bases. This chain's CDR3 is CASSMAGTPSRNQPQHF. In nucleotides, the CDR3 is TGTGCCAGTAGTATGGCCGGGACACCTTCTCGCAATCAGCCCCAGCATTTT.

In its sample, this clonotype was seen many times. The chain recombines TRBV12-3 or TRBV12-4 with TRBJ1-1, with D possibly being TRBD1 (5 bases). The CDR3 is 11 amino acids. The V end lost 5 bases, the J end lost 6 bases, and 7 bases lay between the germline ends. Here the CDR3 DNA reads TGTGCCAGCAGTCAGGGCCCTGAAGCTTTCTTT. As protein: CASSQGPEAFF.

This clonotype was detected many times. This chain uses TRBV19 with TRBJ2-3; 7 nucleotides line up with TRBD2. There are 15 residues in the CDR3. V trimming: 1 base; J trimming: 2 bases; junction bases outside the gene matches: 3. CDR1 and CDR2 from the germline V gene are LNHDA and SQIVND (reference sequence). This chain's CDR3 is CASSIGAGVTDTQYF. In DNA form, the CDR3 reads TGTGCCAGTAGTATAGGTGCGGGGGTCACAGATACGCAGTATTTT.

There are many counts of this clonotype. This chain uses TRBV27 with TRBJ1-2; TRBD1 might be the D (5 bases). This CDR3 contains 17 residues. Deletions cut 5 bases from V and 2 bases from J, with 21 bases between. Looked up from germline, CDR1 is MNHEY and CDR2 is SMNVEV (reference sequence). CDR3 DNA: TGTGCCAGCAGTGAACAGGTCCCCCACCCAGGAAACTATGGCTACACCTTC. Amino acids: CASSEQVPHPGNYGYTF.

Ten or more counts support this clonotype. The chain employs TRBV6-1 and TRBJ2-2, with D possibly TRBD2 on 5 matching bases. This CDR3 has 15 residues. Germline CDR1 and CDR2: MNHNS and SASEGT. Deletions cut 6 bases from V and 0 bases from J, with 11 bases between. CDR3 nucleotide sequence: TGTGCCAGCAGGAGGGCAGGCACGAACACCGGGGAGCTGTTTTTT. It is translated as CASRRAGTNTGELFF.

This clonotype was counted at least ten times. The chain joins TRBV10-1 to TRBJ2-3, with 8 bases that match TRBD2. Germline CDR1 reads WNHNN; CDR2 reads SYGVQD (reference sequence). The CDR3 runs to 20 residues. Losses at the gene ends were 4 bases for V and 2 bases for J; bases not matched to a gene: 20. The CDR3 loop reads CASSGTRFTERGRNTDTQYF. CDR3 nucleotides: TGCGCCAGCAGTGGAACCCGGTTTACGGAGCGGGGGAGAAACACAGATACGCAGTATTTT.

This clonotype has at least ten counts. This rearrangement joins TRBV5-1 to TRBJ2-4; no reliable D call. V was pared by 7 bases and J by 2 bases, with 13 bases between. The CDR3 length is 14 residues. Germline V gene sequence: CDR1 SGHRS, CDR2 YFSETQ. The CDR3: CASRPLETKNIQYF. DNA of the CDR3: TGCGCCAGCCGACCTCTAGAAACCAAAAACATTCAGTACTTC.

The chain links TRBV20-1 to TRBJ2-7, with D perhaps matching TRBD2 (5 bases). The length of the CDR3 is 13 residues. Germline CDR1 and CDR2: DFQATT and SNEGSKA (reference sequence). Trimming left V 6 bases short and J 7 bases short, with 19 bases between. In nucleotides, the CDR3 is TGCAGTGCCACATACCGGGCGGACTTAGAGCAGTACTTC. Translating it yields CSATYRADLEQYF.

With respect to this clonotype: A read error may be the cause here, since a much bigger clone is one base away. The rearrangement joins TRBV12-3 or TRBV12-4 to TRBJ2-1, with D perhaps being TRBD1 or TRBD2 (5 bases each). With 5 bases removed from V and 1 base from J, the gap between germline ends came to 18 bases. The CDR3 runs to 17 residues. The chain's CDR3 is CASSVAGAQGSYNEQFF. The CDR3 nucleotides read TGTGCCAGCAGTGTCGCCGGGGCACAAGGATCCTACAATGAGCAGTTCTTC.

The rearrangement uses TRBV19 and TRBJ2-1, with a tentative D call TRBD1 (6 bases). V lost 4 bases and J lost 3, with 13 bases in between. Germline CDR1 LNHDA, CDR2 SQIVND (reference sequence). This CDR3 has 15 amino acids. The CDR3 nucleotides are TGTGCCAGTAGTACAGGGGTTGGGGGCTACAATGAGCAGTTCTTC. This gives the protein CASSTGVGGYNEQFF.

The rearrangement links TRBV20-1 to TRBJ1-2, with 7 bases identical to TRBD1. CDR1 DFQATT and CDR2 SNEGSKA come from the germline V gene (reference sequence). Trimming at V came to 4 bases and at J to 5 bases, leaving 16 bases not matched to a gene. The CDR3 has 16 residues. CDR3 nucleotides: TGCAGTGCTATGCCGGCCGGGACAGACTTCGGATATGGCTACACCTTC. It encodes CSAMPAGTDFGYGYTF.